The source of this TCR beta chain is a study of T-cell memory formation after mild COVID-19. Study background: The study found TCR clusters largely donor specific.

With regard to this clonotype: The antigen is undetermined.

The CDR3 runs to 13 residues. Per germline, CDR1 DFQATT and CDR2 SNEGSKA (reference sequence). The junction had 5 bases not matched to a gene; V was cut back by 5 bases and J by 5 bases. 5'RACE primed from the constant segment yielded TCR alpha and TCR beta cDNA libraries bearing sample barcodes and UMIs. TCRdb re-derived calls from the 5' RACE reads in MiXCR, one entry per CDR3 protein. The profile shows some 330,000 distinct CDR3 sequences, more than 20% of them singletons. Study-wide points: Clones shrinking from day 15 to 85 showed even CD4/CD8 mixes; later expanders tilted CD4+. CD4+ contracting clones were mainly CM and EM; CD8+ ones, EMRA.

This rearrangement joins TRBV20-1 to TRBJ2-3; 9 nucleotides line up with TRBD2. Sequencing was carried out using PBMCs or a T cell subset sorted from them (not recorded which). The TCR was taken from an adult woman who had mild COVID-19 (a few samples of this study predate the infection). Cell type and time point are not known. DNA for the CDR3: TGCAGTGCTTATAGCGGGGGCAAAGATACGCAGTATTTT. It specifies CSAYSGGKDTQYF.